The 5 T cell receptor beta chains in this list originate from one sample, sequenced in a study of shared T cell receptors in the human thymus. TCRdb keeps only in-frame clones here, not all; method: immunoSEQ multiplex PCR. The sample lists about 610,000 clones, roughly 88% seen once, with 0.0095% to 0.013% in the top ten. These data also formed part of another study, on human thymus T cells.

Material for sequencing was thymocytes. The receptors here all came from a boy younger than two with a congenital heart defect.

The V call is TRBV27, the J call TRBJ2-5, with TRBD2 matching 9 bases. Trimming took 8 bases from V and 7 from J; bases not matched to a gene: 17. The CDR3 consists of 16 residues. Germline loops: CDR1 MNHEY, CDR2 SMNVEV (reference sequence). The CDR3 reads CASAGRLAGRRGTQYF. Here the CDR3 DNA reads TGTGCCAGCGCCGGGCGGCTAGCGGGGAGGAGAGGGACCCAGTACTTC.

The rearrangement uses TRBV19 and TRBJ2-2; D remains ambiguous. The V end lost 5 bases, the J end lost 4 bases, and 8 bases lay between the germline ends. The CDR3 totals 13 residues. Germline V CDR1 and CDR2: LNHDA, SQIVND (reference sequence). CDR3 DNA sequence: TGTGCCAGTAGTGCAACTCCCACCGGGGAGCTGTTTTTT. As protein: CASSATPTGELFF. The full variable domain, completed using reference TRBV19 and TRBJ2-2, is DGGITQSPKYLFRKEGQNVTLSCEQNLNHDAMYWYRQDPGQGLRLIYYSQIVNDFQKGDIAEGYSVSREKKESFPLTVTSAQKNPTAFYLCASSATPTGELFFGEGSRLTVL.

The genes are TRBV5-8 and TRBJ2-7; TRBD2 might be the D (5 bases). The CDR3 consists of 15 residues. Trimming cost V 4 bases and J 7 bases, with 21 bases left between them. From germline, CDR1 is SGHTS and CDR2 YDEGEE. CDR3 loop: CASSQDPFGSREQYF. The CDR3 DNA is TGTGCCAGCAGCCAGGACCCCTTTGGGAGTAGGGAGCAGTACTTC.

The chain combines TRBV7-3 with TRBJ2-2, with 8 bases lining up with TRBD1. The CDR3 has 15 residues. Germline loops: CDR1 SGHTA, CDR2 FQGTGA. Trimming removed 5 bases from V and 6 bases from J; junction bases left unmatched: 8. Here the CDR3 reads CASSQGRGQAGELFF. The CDR3 bases are TGTGCCAGCAGCCAGGGCAGGGGGCAGGCCGGGGAGCTGTTTTTT.

The genes are TRBV6-6 and TRBJ1-2; no firm D call. The CDR3 runs 13 residues. Deletions cut 7 bases from V and 3 bases from J, with 12 bases between. Germline CDR1 and CDR2: MNHNY and SVGAGI (reference sequence). The CDR3 coding sequence is TGTGCCAGCACCGAGGAGGGCTACTATGGCTACACCTTC. As protein: CASTEEGYYGYTF.